This T cell receptor beta chain was identified during a study of blood T cell repertoires in COVID-19. Using immunoSEQ multiplex PCR, the repertoire was profiled, and TCRdb retains in-frame clones only, with some absent. Of roughly 400,000 clones in the sample, over 75% were seen once. Germline CDR1 and CDR2: SGHTS and YDEGEE. V trimming: 2 bases; J trimming: 3 bases; junction bases outside the gene matches: 5. This CDR3 contains 15 residues. The sequence derives from a woman aged 60 to 75 with COVID-19, enrolled during active disease. The sequencing sample was made of peripheral blood. V gene TRBV5-8 combines with J gene TRBJ2-7, with TRBD1 identical over 10 bases. The CDR3 protein is CASSFRGDRGYEQYF. The CDR3 DNA sequence: TGTGCCAGCAGCTTTCGGGGGGACAGGGGCTACGAGCAGTACTTC.